Each of the 10 T cell receptor beta chains below was sequenced from the same sample in a study of blood T cells in healthy people across ages. The authors ran a second PCR of about 6 to 11 cycles using a sample-barcoded 5' primer and a J-beta primer mix. Via MiXCR, TCRdb re-called the 5' RACE reads, giving one row per CDR3 protein. The table includes 1.5 million to 2 million distinct CDR3 sequences, about two fifths detected once. The sequenced sample was blood. These receptors all stem from a human donor in good health.

This chain connects TRBV6-2 or TRBV6-3 to TRBJ2-5, with 12 bases aligning to TRBD2. V was clipped by 8 bases and J by 7 bases; unmatched bases: 23. CDR3 length: 19 amino acids. The V gene's germline CDR1 is MNHEY and CDR2 SVGEGT. The CDR3 DNA reads TGTGCCAGCGAAAAAATCGGGACTAGCGGGTTTGAGGCAGTCCGGACCCAGTACTTC. It yields the protein CASEKIGTSGFEAVRTQYF.

The chain joins TRBV20-1 to TRBJ2-3, with 12 bases that match TRBD2. V lost 1 base to trimming and J lost 2 bases; unmatched junction nucleotides: 13. Germline values: CDR1 DFQATT, CDR2 SNEGSKA (reference sequence). The CDR3 totals 19 residues. The CDR3: CSARVIGEGLAGFTDTQYF. The CDR3 bases are TGCAGTGCTAGAGTCATTGGGGAGGGACTAGCGGGTTTCACAGATACGCAGTATTTT.

This chain joins TRBV29-1 and TRBJ1-2, with 7 positions matching TRBD1. The CDR3 totals 15 residues. Germline V gives CDR1 SQVTM, CDR2 ANQGSEA. V was clipped by 3 bases and J by 0 bases; unmatched bases: 7. The CDR3 nucleotides read TGCAGCGTTGATGATACCAGGGGGTCTAACTATGGCTACACCTTC. This codes for CSVDDTRGSNYGYTF.

The chain is built from TRBV20-1 and TRBJ2-3; tentatively, D is TRBD1 (6 bases). This CDR3 spans 15 amino acids. Germline V CDR1 and CDR2: DFQATT, SNEGSKA (reference sequence). V shed 3 bases and J shed 5 bases, with 18 bases lying between them. CDR3 protein: CSASKSGRGQDTQYF. CDR3 DNA: TGCAGTGCTAGTAAGTCGGGCAGGGGCCAAGATACGCAGTATTTT.

This clonotype came up a few times. The chain employs TRBV6-2 or TRBV6-3 and TRBJ2-3; D is unclear. The V and J ends lost 6 bases and 6 bases respectively, with 19 bases between them. The CDR3 has 15 amino acids. Germline V CDR1 and CDR2: MNHEY, SVGEGT. In nucleotides, the CDR3 is TGTGCCAGCAGCCTCGACTCAACCGTCCGGGATACGCAGTATTTT. Encoded protein: CASSLDSTVRDTQYF.

The V gene is TRBV5-1, the J gene TRBJ2-3, with TRBD2 matching 14 bases. V shed 1 base and J 2 bases; nucleotides not matched to a gene: 3. This CDR3 is 17 amino acids long. Looked up from germline, CDR1 is SGHRS and CDR2 is YFSETQ. CDR3 in amino acids: CASSLLGLAGDTDTQYF. CDR3 coding DNA: TGCGCCAGCAGCTTGTTGGGACTAGCGGGGGACACAGATACGCAGTATTTT.

The chain combines TRBV4-3 with TRBJ1-2; D possibly corresponds to TRBD1 (5 bases). The CDR3 has 15 residues. Germline V CDR1 and CDR2: LGHNA, YSLEER. V was cut by 0 bases and J by 8 bases, with 16 bases left in between. CDR3 sequence: CASSQELRGPRGYTF. In nucleotides, the CDR3 is TGCGCCAGCAGCCAAGAACTTAGGGGACCTAGGGGCTACACCTTC.

The chain employs TRBV29-1 and TRBJ1-1; D unresolved. The CDR3 runs 13 residues. The germline CDR1 and CDR2 sequences are SQVTM and ANQGSEA. V dropped 3 bases and J dropped 5 bases, with 13 bases sitting between them. CDR3 protein: CSVDRVLRTEAFF. CDR3 bases: TGCAGCGTTGATCGGGTCCTAAGGACTGAAGCTTTCTTT.

The count of this clonotype is one. The chain carries TRBV5-5 and TRBJ2-4; D uncertain. The J call is doubtful: the DNA matches TRBJ2-7 better. Looked up from germline, CDR1 is SGHKS and CDR2 is YYEKEE (reference sequence). The CDR3 is 15 amino acids. The CDR3 here is CASSLISADSGEQYF. CDR3 in DNA: TGTGCCAGCAGCTTGATATCAGCCGATTCTGGCGAGCAGTACTTC.

This clonotype has a handful of counts. The chain couples TRBV7-6 to TRBJ1-4, with D possibly matching TRBD1 (5 bases). The V end lost 1 base, the J end lost 2 bases, and 14 bases lay between the germline ends. This CDR3 is built from 17 residues. CDR1 and CDR2 (germline): SGHVS, FNYEAQ. The CDR3 nucleotides are TGTGCCAGCAGCTTAGGTCTAGGGGAAGGGACTAATGAAAAACTGTTTTTT. Translating gives CASSLGLGEGTNEKLFF. The full variable domain, in which reference TRBV7-6 and TRBJ1-4 provide the parts outside the CDR3, is GAGVSQSPRYKVTKRGQDVALRCDPISGHVSLYWYRQALGQGPEFLTYFNYEAQQDKSGLPNDRFSAERPEGSISTLTIQRTEQRDSAMYRCASSLGLGEGTNEKLFFGSGTQLSVL.